Each of the 28 T cell receptor beta chains below was sequenced from the same sample in a study of blood T cells in healthy people across ages. Then a second PCR, running roughly 7 to 11 cycles, was carried out with a sample-barcoded 5' primer and a J-beta primer mix. TCRdb re-called the 5' RACE reads through MiXCR, storing one row per CDR3 protein. The repertoire holds more than 800,000 distinct CDR3 sequences, with 29% as singletons. Material: blood. These receptors originate from an elderly woman in good health.

The rearrangement uses TRBV7-9 and TRBJ2-1; 7 bases agree with TRBD2. V was pared by 6 bases and J by 4 bases, with 6 bases of the junction left unmatched. The length of the CDR3 is 14 residues. The germline gives CDR1 SEHNR, CDR2 FQNEAQ (reference sequence). In DNA form, the CDR3 reads TGTGCCAGCAGGGCTAGCGGTGCTTACAATGAGCAGTTCTTC. This translates into CASRASGAYNEQFF.

This clonotype was seen a few times. V is TRBV2 and J is TRBJ2-2; TRBD1 is a possible D gene (5 bases). The CDR3 spans 17 residues. Looked up from germline, CDR1 is SNHLY and CDR2 is FYNNEI. Trimming removed 6 bases from V and 4 bases from J, with 21 bases in between. The CDR3 nucleotides read TGTGCCAGCAGGGCGGACATGGCCCCAAAGGGCACCGGGGAGCTGTTTTTT. This sequence encodes CASRADMAPKGTGELFF.

This clonotype appeared a few times. The V and J genes are TRBV3-1 and TRBJ1-4; TRBD1 aligns across 8 bases. Per germline, CDR1 LGHDT and CDR2 YNNKEL (reference sequence). There are 17 residues in the CDR3. The ends lost 2 bases at V and 8 bases at J; junction bases unmatched: 13. The CDR3 reads CASSQSGTGSWGEKLFF. As DNA, the CDR3 is TGTGCCAGCAGCCAATCCGGGACAGGCTCCTGGGGGGAAAAACTGTTTTTT.

Of note for this clonotype: One base away lies a much larger clone, so this may be a sequencing read error. The rearrangement joins TRBV5-1 to TRBJ2-7, with a weak D call TRBD1 (6 bases). The CDR3 is 14 amino acids. Per germline, CDR1 SGHRS and CDR2 YFSETQ. The CDR3 DNA is TGCGCCAGCAGCCCCCAGGGGCTCTCCTGCGAGCAGTACTTC. This codes for CASSPQGLSCEQYF.

This clonotype was detected ten times or more. The V call is TRBV29-1, the J call TRBJ2-6, with TRBD2 matching over 7 bases. V lost 3 bases and J lost 3; bases outside the gene matches: 2. The length of the CDR3 is 14 residues. The germline V gene encodes CDR1 SQVTM and CDR2 ANQGSEA. The CDR3 loop reads CSVEGGNGANVLTF. The CDR3 DNA reads TGCAGCGTTGAGGGGGGGAATGGGGCCAACGTCCTGACTTTC. Based on the CDR3 plus reference TRBV29-1 and TRBJ2-6, the full variable domain is SAVISQKPSRDICQRGTSLTIQCQVDSQVTMMFWYRQQPGQSLTLIATANQGSEATYESGFVIDKFPISRPNLTFSTLTVSNMSPEDSSIYLCSVEGGNGANVLTFGAGSRLTVL.

This chain joins TRBV29-1 and TRBJ1-1; D is unclear. Germline V CDR1 and CDR2: SQVTM, ANQGSEA. There are 12 residues in the CDR3. The CDR3 reads CGARVVNTEAFF. In DNA form, the CDR3 reads TGCGGCGCCCGAGTAGTGAACACTGAAGCTTTCTTT.

This clonotype showed up many times. This sequence joins TRBV5-1 and TRBJ2-1, with 9 bases lining up with TRBD1. The CDR3 has 17 residues. V was pared by 0 bases and J by 5 bases, with 9 bases of the junction left unmatched. Germline V gene data show CDR1 as SGHRS and CDR2 as YFSETQ. CDR3 DNA sequence: TGCGCCAGCAGCTTGGGAAACCGGGACAGGGTGCACAATGAGCAGTTCTTC. Protein: CASSLGNRDRVHNEQFF.

This clonotype was picked up a small number of times. CDR3 protein: CASSLVGAAGNTIYF. For the CDR3, the DNA is TGTGCCAGCAGTTTAGTGGGGGCTGCTGGAAACACCATATATTTT. J is TRBJ1-3 and V is TRBV12-3 or TRBV12-4, with D possibly being TRBD1 (6 bases). The length of the CDR3 is 15 residues. V lost 1 base to trimming and J lost 2 bases, with 9 bases between them.

In this sample, this clonotype turned up a few times. This rearrangement joins TRBV5-1 to TRBJ2-3, with 16 bases matching TRBD2. CDR3 size: 18 residues. V lost 4 bases, J lost 0 bases, and 5 bases stayed unmatched. The germline CDR1 and CDR2 sequences are SGHRS and YFSETQ. The CDR3 loop reads CASSVGLAGGSSTDTQYF. For the CDR3, the DNA is TGCGCCAGCAGCGTGGGACTAGCGGGGGGGTCTAGCACAGATACGCAGTATTTT. The full variable domain, in which reference TRBV5-1 and TRBJ2-3 provide the parts outside the CDR3, is KAGVTQTPRYLIKTRGQQVTLSCSPISGHRSVSWYQQTPGQGLQFLFEYFSETQRNKGNFPGRFSGRQFSNSRSEMNVSTLELGDSALYLCASSVGLAGGSSTDTQYFGPGTRLTVL.

The J gene is TRBJ2-2, the V gene TRBV15, with TRBD2 identical over 11 bases. After removal of 5 bases from V and 4 bases from J, the junction contained 3 bases not matched to a gene. Germline V gene lookup returns CDR1 LNHNV and CDR2 YYDKDF (reference sequence). The CDR3 runs to 15 residues. In nucleotides, the CDR3 is TGTGCCACCAGCCCTAGCGGGGGGAGCACCGGGGAGCTGTTTTTT. The encoded protein is CATSPSGGSTGELFF.

This clonotype came up many times. The J gene is TRBJ2-7, the V gene TRBV6-2 or TRBV6-3; 7 bases are a match to TRBD2. Germline V gene sequence: CDR1 MNHEY, CDR2 SVGEGT. The CDR3 sequence is 14 residues long. V lost 6 bases to trimming and J lost 6 bases; unmatched junction nucleotides: 11. As DNA, the CDR3 is TGTGCCAGCAGCCCCCAGGCAGCTAGCGGCGAGCAGTACTTC. Translated, it gives CASSPQAASGEQYF.

The J gene is TRBJ2-1, the V gene TRBV3-1; 13 positions agree with TRBD2. Germline CDR1 LGHDT, CDR2 YNNKEL (reference sequence). J lost 8 bases, V lost 4 bases, and 8 bases had no gene match. The CDR3 is 16 amino acids. The CDR3 DNA reads TGTGCCAGCAGCCTCGGGACTAGCGGGATTGTGGATGAGCAGTTCTTC. It yields the protein CASSLGTSGIVDEQFF.

This clonotype was counted ten times or more. This CDR3 is CASSLEGGRGETQYF. The CDR3 coding sequence is TGTGCCAGCAGCCTGGAGGGGGGGCGCGGAGAGACCCAGTACTTC. The J gene is TRBJ2-5, the V gene TRBV3-1; weak D call: TRBD2 (7 bases). The CDR3 length is 15 residues. The germline gives CDR1 LGHDT, CDR2 YNNKEL (reference sequence). Trimming shortened V by 4 bases and J by 4 bases, and 16 bases separated the two germline ends.

This clonotype was counted many times. The rearrangement links TRBV6-5 to TRBJ2-5; D gene ambiguous. The CDR3 runs to 13 residues. CDR1 is MNHEY and CDR2 is SVGAGI in the germline V gene. The germline V and J ends were trimmed by 6 bases and 1 base, with 9 bases remaining between them. The CDR3 here is CASRSLTQETQYF. In nucleotides, the CDR3 is TGTGCCAGCAGATCGCTGACCCAAGAGACCCAGTACTTC.

This clonotype was seen only a few times. The V gene is TRBV20-1, the J gene TRBJ2-7, with D uncertain. CDR3 size: 13 residues. CDR1 is DFQATT, CDR2 SNEGSKA, per germline (reference sequence). The CDR3 nucleotides are TGCGGCGTTAGGTATGGGATAAGGAACGAGCAGTACTTC. Translation gives CGVRYGIRNEQYF.

This clonotype was observed a handful of times. The gene calls are TRBV27 and TRBJ2-1, with a weak D call TRBD1 (5 bases). Trimming pared 8 bases from V and 10 bases from J, leaving 15 bases between. The germline V gene encodes CDR1 MNHEY and CDR2 SMNVEV (reference sequence). This CDR3 is 12 amino acids long. CDR3 residues: CASGAWGREQFF. The CDR3 nucleotides are TGTGCCAGCGGTGCCTGGGGCCGGGAGCAGTTCTTC.

This clonotype was picked up one time. This chain connects TRBV4-3 to TRBJ2-4; 11 nucleotides agree with TRBD2. Germline loops: CDR1 LGHNA, CDR2 YSLEER. This CDR3 is 16 amino acids long. V was pared by 2 bases and J by 13 bases, with 13 bases of the junction left unmatched. CDR3 protein: CASSQSSGGIIYKQYF. In nucleotides, the CDR3 is TGCGCCAGCAGCCAATCTAGCGGGGGGATAATCTACAAGCAGTACTTC.

About this clonotype itself: One base away lies a much larger clone, so this may be a sequencing read error. J is TRBJ2-3 and V is TRBV10-2; the match to TRBD2 covers 8 bases. Germline assignment: CDR1 WSHSY and CDR2 SAAADI. V lost 8 bases to trimming and J lost 5 bases; unmatched junction nucleotides: 15. The CDR3 has 16 residues. The CDR3 nucleotides read TGCGCCAGCGGTTGGGGCGGGGGGTATATAAGAGATACGCAGTATTTT. Protein: CASGWGGGYIRDTQYF.

This clonotype was counted ten times or more. The V and J genes are TRBV6-2 or TRBV6-3 and TRBJ2-1; 13 positions agree with TRBD2. Germline V gene sequence: CDR1 MNHEY, CDR2 SVGEGT. The CDR3 runs to 16 residues. Trimming cost V 5 bases and J 4 bases; bases outside gene matches: 5. DNA of the CDR3: TGTGCCAGCAGTCGGACTAGCGGGGGCCCATACAATGAGCAGTTCTTC. Residues: CASSRTSGGPYNEQFF.

This clonotype was counted many times. The CDR3 bases are TGTGCCAGCAGCTTGGTGGGAGGGCAGGTGAATGAGCAGTTCTTC. This encodes CASSLVGGQVNEQFF. This sequence joins TRBV5-5 and TRBJ2-1, with 7 bases fitting TRBD2. The V and J ends lost 0 bases and 7 bases, in that order; junction bases with no gene match: 7. Germline CDR1 and CDR2: SGHKS and YYEKEE (reference sequence). The CDR3 has 15 amino acids. Looking up the rest from reference TRBV5-5 and TRBJ2-1 gives the full variable domain: DAGVTQSPTHLIKTRGQQVTLRCSPISGHKSVSWYQQVLGQGPQFIFQYYEKEERGRGNFPDRFSARQFPNYSSELNVNALLLGDSALYLCASSLVGGQVNEQFFGPGTRLTVL.

This chain links TRBV20-1 with TRBJ2-2; perhaps TRBD2 as D (6 bases). The CDR3 length is 13 residues. Per the germline V gene, CDR1 is DFQATT and CDR2 is SNEGSKA (reference sequence). V dropped 0 bases and J dropped 6 bases, with 8 bases sitting between them. CDR3 DNA sequence: TGCAGTGCTAGAGATGGCGGGGCCGGGGAGCTGTTTTTT. This translates into CSARDGGAGELFF.

This clonotype appeared many times. The genes are TRBV7-2 and TRBJ2-7; TRBD1 aligns across 11 bases. J was trimmed by 0 bases and V by 5 bases; bases with no gene match: 6. CDR3 length equals 16 residues. Germline V gene data show CDR1 as SGHTA and CDR2 as FQGNSA. The chain's CDR3 is CASSRGGQGGSYEQYF. The CDR3 DNA is TGTGCCAGCAGCCGCGGGGGACAGGGGGGCTCCTACGAGCAGTACTTC.

This clonotype was observed a few times. The CDR3 ends on some other residue instead of the conserved phenylalanine or tryptophan, so this is likely a read error. V gene TRBV12-3 or TRBV12-4 combines with J gene TRBJ2-5; 7 positions agree with TRBD1. Losses at the gene ends were 4 bases for V and 2 bases for J; bases not matched to a gene: 4. This CDR3 is built from 14 residues. The chain's CDR3 is CASSSGTAQETQYL. The CDR3 DNA reads TGTGCCAGCAGTTCCGGGACAGCACAAGAGACCCAGTACTTG.

This clonotype was seen a handful of times. The V gene is TRBV28, the J gene TRBJ2-1; the D gene is possibly TRBD1 (6 bases). V lost 2 bases, J lost 12 bases, and 17 bases lay in between. Germline CDR1 reads MDHEN; CDR2 reads SYDVKM. The CDR3 spans 14 residues. This CDR3 reads CASSLQRQDRRQFF. The CDR3 nucleotides read TGTGCCAGCAGTTTACAGCGACAGGATCGTAGGCAGTTCTTC.

Note on this clonotype: A read error is likely, as this CDR3 ends without the conserved phenylalanine or tryptophan. It is unclear where the CDR3 begins or ends on the DNA, so no DNA is shown, and the CDR3 is as TCRdb lists it. V gene TRBV11-2 combines with J gene TRBJ2-1; the D segment call TRBD2 is taken from the table without a DNA check. In germline, CDR1 is SGHAT, CDR2 FQNNGV. With termini counted, the CDR3 has 18 amino acids. This CDR3 reads CASSLDTVSPSHGYTFGS.

This clonotype showed up just once. The chain employs TRBV21-1 and TRBJ1-2; the table's D call, TRBD1, has no DNA check behind it. TRBV21-1 is noted as a pseudogene. The CDR3 is 16 residues long. This CDR3 reads CASISFKGGNGYDYTF. The CDR3 nucleotides read TGTGCCAGCATCTCCTTCAAGGGGGGAAATGGGTATGACTACACCTTC.

This chain connects TRBV12-3 or TRBV12-4 to TRBJ2-3, with 9 bases identical to TRBD1. The trim removed 5 bases at V and 4 bases at J, leaving 10 bases unmatched. This CDR3 has 16 residues. In DNA form, the CDR3 reads TGTGCCAGCAGTCATACCGGGACAGGGAGAGCAGATACGCAGTATTTT. Its translation is CASSHTGTGRADTQYF.

This chain connects TRBV20-1 to TRBJ1-6; weak D call: TRBD1 (6 bases). The CDR3 is 16 amino acids. Germline V lookup: CDR1 DFQATT, CDR2 SNEGSKA (reference sequence). V lost 5 bases and J lost 7, with 21 bases in between. The CDR3 protein is CSAGGRGASKNSPLHF. DNA for the CDR3: TGCAGTGCTGGTGGGCGGGGGGCCTCGAAAAATTCACCCCTCCACTTT.